This TCR beta chain was captured in a study of control samples from healthy donors and cancer patients. TCRdb keeps only in-frame clones here, not all; method: immunoSEQ multiplex PCR. The data hold about 110,000 clones, with approximately 84% observed a single time. Trimming cost V 5 bases and J 0 bases, with 14 bases left between them. This CDR3 spans 16 amino acids. CDR1 KGHDR and CDR2 SFDVKD come from the germline V gene. The sequenced material came from blood. This chain connects TRBV24-1 to TRBJ2-3; D is perhaps TRBD2 (5 bases). The sequence was obtained from a young man in good health. CDR3 DNA: TGTGCCACCAGTGGTCCGGCGGGTGCTAGCACAGATACGCAGTATTTT. It is translated as CATSGPAGASTDTQYF.